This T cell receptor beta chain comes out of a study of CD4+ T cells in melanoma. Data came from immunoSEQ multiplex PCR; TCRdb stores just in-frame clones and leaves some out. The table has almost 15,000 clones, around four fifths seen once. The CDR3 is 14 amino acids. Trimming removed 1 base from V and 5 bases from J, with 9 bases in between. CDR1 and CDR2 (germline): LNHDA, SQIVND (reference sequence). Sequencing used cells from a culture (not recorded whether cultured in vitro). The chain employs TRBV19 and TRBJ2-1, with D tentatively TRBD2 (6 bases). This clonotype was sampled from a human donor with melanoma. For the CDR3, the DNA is TGTGCCAGTAGTATAGGGACTACCAACAATGAGCAGTTCTTC. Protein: CASSIGTTNNEQFF.